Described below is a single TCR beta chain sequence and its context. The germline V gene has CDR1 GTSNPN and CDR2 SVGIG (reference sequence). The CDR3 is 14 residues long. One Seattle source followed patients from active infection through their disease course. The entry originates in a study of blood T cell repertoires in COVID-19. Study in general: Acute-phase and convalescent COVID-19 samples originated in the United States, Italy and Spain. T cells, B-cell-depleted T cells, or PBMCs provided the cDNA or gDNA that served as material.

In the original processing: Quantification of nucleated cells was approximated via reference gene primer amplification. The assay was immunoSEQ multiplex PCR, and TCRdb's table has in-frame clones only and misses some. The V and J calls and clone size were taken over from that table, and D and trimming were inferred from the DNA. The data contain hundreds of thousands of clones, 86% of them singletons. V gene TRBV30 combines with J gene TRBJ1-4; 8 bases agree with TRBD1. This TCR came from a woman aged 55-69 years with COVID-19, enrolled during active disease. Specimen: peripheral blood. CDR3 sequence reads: CAVPPQGAGEKLFF. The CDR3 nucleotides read TGTGCGGTGCCGCCTCAGGGGGCCGGGGAAAAACTGTTTTTT.